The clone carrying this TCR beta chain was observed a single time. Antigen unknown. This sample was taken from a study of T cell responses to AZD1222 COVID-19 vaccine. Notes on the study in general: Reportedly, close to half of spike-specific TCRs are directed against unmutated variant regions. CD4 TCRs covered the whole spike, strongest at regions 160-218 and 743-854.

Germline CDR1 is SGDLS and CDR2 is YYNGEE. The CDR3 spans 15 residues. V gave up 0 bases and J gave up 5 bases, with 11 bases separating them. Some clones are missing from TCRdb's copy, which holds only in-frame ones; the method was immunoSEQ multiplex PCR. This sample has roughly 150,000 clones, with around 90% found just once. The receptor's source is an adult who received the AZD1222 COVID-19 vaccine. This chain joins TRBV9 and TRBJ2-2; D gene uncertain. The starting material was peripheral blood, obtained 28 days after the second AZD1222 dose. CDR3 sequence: CASSVGSMGTGELFF. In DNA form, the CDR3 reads TGTGCCAGCAGCGTAGGCTCAATGGGGACCGGGGAGCTGTTTTTT.